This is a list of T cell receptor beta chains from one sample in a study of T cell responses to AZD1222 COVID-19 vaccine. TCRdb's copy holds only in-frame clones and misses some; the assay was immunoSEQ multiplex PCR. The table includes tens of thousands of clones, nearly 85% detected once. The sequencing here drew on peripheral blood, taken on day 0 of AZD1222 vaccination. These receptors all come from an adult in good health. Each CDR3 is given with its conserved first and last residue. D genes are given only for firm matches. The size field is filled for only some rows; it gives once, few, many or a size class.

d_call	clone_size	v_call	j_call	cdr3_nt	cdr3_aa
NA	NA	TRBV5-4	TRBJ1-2	TGTGCCAGCAGCTCCTCGCGGGGCAAAGGGTATGGCTACACCTTC	CASSSSRGKGYGYTF
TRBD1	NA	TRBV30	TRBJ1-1	TGTGCCTGGAGTCCCCGGCAGGGGGCGGGGGCTGAAGCTTTCTTT	CAWSPRQGAGAEAFF
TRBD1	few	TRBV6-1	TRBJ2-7	TGTGCCAGCAGTGATCCCGGACAGGGGTCCTCCTACGAGCAGTACTTC	CASSDPGQGSSYEQYF
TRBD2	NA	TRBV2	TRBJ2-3	TGTGCCAGCAGTAACCCGGGGGGACCCACAGATACGCAGTATTTT	CASSNPGGPTDTQYF
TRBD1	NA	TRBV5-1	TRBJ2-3	TGCGCCAGCAGCCAGGACAGGCCCACAGATACGCAGTATTTT	CASSQDRPTDTQYF
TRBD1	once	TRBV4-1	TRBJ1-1	TGCGCCAGCAGAAGTATAGGGACAGGGGGCATTGAAGCTTTCTTT	CASRSIGTGGIEAFF
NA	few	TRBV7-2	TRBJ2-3	TGTGCCAGCAGCCCTACTAGCCCTCCCGAAGATACGCAGTATTTT	CASSPTSPPEDTQYF
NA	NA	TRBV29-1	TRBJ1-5	TGCAGCGTTGCCTTCGGCGGGGAATTTGGCCAGCCCCAGCATTTT	CSVAFGGEFGQPQHF
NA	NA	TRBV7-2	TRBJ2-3	TGTGCCAGCAGCTTAGAGGCTGTCACAGATACGCAGTATTTT	CASSLEAVTDTQYF
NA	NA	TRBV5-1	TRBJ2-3	TGCGCCAGCAGCTCGCGGACCCTTAGCACAGATACGCAGTATTTT	CASSSRTLSTDTQYF
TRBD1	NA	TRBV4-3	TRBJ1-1	TGCGCCAGCAGCAAGGGACAGGCACGTGAAGCTTTCTTT	CASSKGQAREAFF
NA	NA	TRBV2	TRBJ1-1	TGTGCCAGCAACCGGGACCTGAACACTGAAGCTTTCTTT	CASNRDLNTEAFF
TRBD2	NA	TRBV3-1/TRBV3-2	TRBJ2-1	TGTGCCAGCAGCCAAGCCCGAGCGGGAGCGGAAATTAATGAGCAGTTCTTC	CASSQARAGAEINEQFF
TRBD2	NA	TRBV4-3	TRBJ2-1	TGCGCCAGCAGCCAAGATCGCCCGCTGGCAACTAGCGGGAGGCGGGGCAATGAGCAGTTCTTC	CASSQDRPLATSGRRGNEQFF
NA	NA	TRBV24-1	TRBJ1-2	TGTGCCACCGACCGTGTTGGGTCGGGCTATGGCTACACCTTC	CATDRVGSGYGYTF
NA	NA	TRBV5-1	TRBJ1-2	TGCGCCAGCAGCCCCACGACAGAGCCAGTAGCGGGCACCTTC	CASSPTTEPVAGTF
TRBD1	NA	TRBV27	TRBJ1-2	TGTGCCAGCAGTTTTCTTAAGGGGGCCGGTGGCTACACCTTC	CASSFLKGAGGYTF
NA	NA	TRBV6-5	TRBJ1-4	TGTGCCAGCAGGTACAGGGACCCAAATGAAAAACTGTTTTTT	CASRYRDPNEKLFF
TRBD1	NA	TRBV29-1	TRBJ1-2	TGCAGCGTTGAAGAGGCAGACAGGGCAGTTGGCTACACCTTC	CSVEEADRAVGYTF
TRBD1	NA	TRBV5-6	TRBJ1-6	TGTGCCAGCAGCTCGACAGGGTCTGGGTATAATTCACCCCTCCACTTT	CASSSTGSGYNSPLHF
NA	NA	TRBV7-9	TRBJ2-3	TGTGCCAGCAGCCCAGCCGGGACCTACATCTCTAGCACAGATACGCAGTATTTT	CASSPAGTYISSTDTQYF
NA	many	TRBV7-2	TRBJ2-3	TGTGCCAGCAGCTTATCGGGGGTCAGCACAGATACGCAGTATTTT	CASSLSGVSTDTQYF
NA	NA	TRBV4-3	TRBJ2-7	TGCGCCAGCAGCCAAGACAGGGGTTACGAGCAGTACTTC	CASSQDRGYEQYF
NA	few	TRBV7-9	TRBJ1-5	TGTGCCAGCAGCTCCGGGGGACAGCCCCAGCATTTT	CASSSGGQPQHF
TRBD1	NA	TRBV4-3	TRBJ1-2	TGCGCCAGCAGCCAAGATCGATTTGGGACAGGGGGACGGGGCTACACCTTC	CASSQDRFGTGGRGYTF
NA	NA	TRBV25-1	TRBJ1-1	TGTGCCAGCAGTACACGGACAGCGTTAAGGGCCACTGAAGCTTTCTTT	CASSTRTALRATEAFF
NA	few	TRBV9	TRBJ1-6	TGTGCCAGCAGCTTAGTTGGTGGGTCACCCCTCCACTTT	CASSLVGGSPLHF
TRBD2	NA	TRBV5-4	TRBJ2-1	TGTGCCAGCAGCCCGAGCGGGACTAGCCACAATGAGCAGTTCTTC	CASSPSGTSHNEQFF
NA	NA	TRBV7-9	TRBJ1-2	TGTGCCAGCAGCACAGGACGGACCTATGGCTACACCTTC	CASSTGRTYGYTF
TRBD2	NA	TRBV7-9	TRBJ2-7	TGTGCCAGCAGCTTCCTCACGACTAGCGGGAACAACGAGCAGTACTTC	CASSFLTTSGNNEQYF
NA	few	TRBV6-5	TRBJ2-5	TGTGCCAGCAGTTATCAGGGCCTGTCCCAAGAGACCCAGTACTTC	CASSYQGLSQETQYF
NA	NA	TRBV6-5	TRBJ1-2	TGTGCCAGCAGTCTAGGGACACCCGCCTATGGCTACACCTTC	CASSLGTPAYGYTF
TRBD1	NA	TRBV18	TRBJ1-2	TGTGCCAGCTCACTAAGTCTACCGGGACAGGGCATCGATGGCTACACCTTC	CASSLSLPGQGIDGYTF
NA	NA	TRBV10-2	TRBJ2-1	TGCGCCAGCAGTGAGGGCCTAGCGCCGCACAATGAGCAGTTCTTC	CASSEGLAPHNEQFF
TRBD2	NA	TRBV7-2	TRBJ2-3	TGTGCCAGCAGCTCCCTAGCGGGGGGGATCGGGTATACGCAGTATTTT	CASSSLAGGIGYTQYF
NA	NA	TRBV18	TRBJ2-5	TGTGCCAGCTCACTAAACCGGCTAGCGTTCCAAGAGACCCAGTACTTC	CASSLNRLAFQETQYF
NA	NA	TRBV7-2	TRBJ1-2	TGTGCCAGCAGCTTGATTCACAAGAACTATGGCTACACCTTC	CASSLIHKNYGYTF